This T cell receptor beta chain is from a study of blood T cell repertoires in COVID-19. In the study overall: The cDNA or gDNA used as material had been derived from T cells, B-cell-depleted T cells, or PBMCs.

Here immunoSEQ multiplex PCR was the method, and the copy in TCRdb shows in-frame clones only, minus some. Among 120,000 to 150,000 clones listed, around 84% were seen once. This CDR3 is 15 amino acids long. In germline, CDR1 is SNHLY, CDR2 FYNNEI. Trimming removed 5 bases from V and 3 bases from J; junction bases left unmatched: 5. The gene calls are TRBV2 and TRBJ1-5, with 9 bases matching TRBD1. The receptor's source is a human donor in a cohort sampled during active COVID-19. The sequenced material came from peripheral blood. CDR3 residues: CASSWGQGANQPQHF. CDR3 nucleotides: TGTGCCAGCAGTTGGGGACAGGGAGCCAATCAGCCCCAGCATTTT.